A selection of T cell receptor beta chains follows, all from one sample in a study of shared clonotypes between healthy human individuals. TCRdb's copy holds only in-frame clones and misses some; the assay was immunoSEQ multiplex PCR. This table holds approximately 530,000 clones, approximately 95% found once. What was sequenced was naive CD4+ T cells sorted from blood. The receptors stem from a woman in her 30s in good health. CDR3s include the opening cysteine and the closing phenylalanine or tryptophan. D genes are given only for firm matches. Not all rows give a size; the values are once, few, many and, for expanded clones, a class.

J | D | V | size | CDR3 | DNA
TRBJ1-5 | NA | TRBV19 | few | CASRSTGMSNQPQHF | TGTGCCAGTAGGAGCACAGGGATGAGCAATCAGCCCCAGCATTTT
TRBJ2-7 | TRBD1 | TRBV15 | NA | CATSTGQGQNYEQYF | TGTGCCACCAGCACAGGACAGGGACAAAACTACGAGCAGTACTTC
TRBJ1-1 | NA | TRBV10-1 | once | CASSGQGLNTEAFF | TGCGCCAGCAGTGGTCAAGGCTTGAACACTGAAGCTTTCTTT
TRBJ1-5 | NA | TRBV2 | NA | CASSETSGRSNQPQHF | TGTGCCAGCAGTGAAACTTCAGGACGGAGCAATCAGCCCCAGCATTTT
TRBJ2-7 | NA | TRBV14 | NA | CASSPQGPYEQYF | TGTGCCAGCAGCCCACAGGGTCCCTACGAGCAGTACTTC
TRBJ2-3 | NA | TRBV5-1 | NA | CASTPYGGRDTQYF | TGCGCCAGCACACCATACGGGGGGCGGGATACGCAGTATTTT
TRBJ2-7 | TRBD2 | TRBV10-2 | NA | CASSEVGSGRALHEQYF | TGCGCCAGCAGTGAGGTTGGTAGCGGGAGGGCCCTCCACGAGCAGTACTTC
TRBJ2-7 | NA | TRBV5-4 | once | CASSGLTGYGQYF | TGTGCCAGCAGCGGACTCACAGGGTATGGGCAGTACTTC
TRBJ2-5 | TRBD2 | TRBV28 | NA | CASRPGSGGGETQYF | TGTGCCAGCAGACCCGGTTCCGGGGGGGGAGAGACCCAGTACTTC
TRBJ1-3 | NA | TRBV5-1 | NA | CASSLGVGSTSGNTIYF | TGCGCCAGCAGCTTGGGGGTAGGGAGTACCTCTGGAAACACCATATATTTT